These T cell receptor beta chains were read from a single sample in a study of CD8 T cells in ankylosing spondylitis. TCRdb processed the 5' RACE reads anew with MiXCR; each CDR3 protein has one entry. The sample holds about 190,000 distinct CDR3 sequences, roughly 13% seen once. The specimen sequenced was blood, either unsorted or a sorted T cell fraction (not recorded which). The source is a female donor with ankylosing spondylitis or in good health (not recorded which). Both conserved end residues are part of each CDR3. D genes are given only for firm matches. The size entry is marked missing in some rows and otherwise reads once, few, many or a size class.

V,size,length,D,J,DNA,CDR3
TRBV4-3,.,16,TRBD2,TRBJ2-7,TGCGCCAGCAGCCAAGATCAGCGGGAGGTTCCCTACGAGCAGTACTTC,CASSQDQREVPYEQYF
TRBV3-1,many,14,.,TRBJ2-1,TGTGCCAGCAGCCAAGCCCGTCTCGGGACTGAGCAGTTCTTC,CASSQARLGTEQFF
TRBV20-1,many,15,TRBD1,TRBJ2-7,TGCAGTGCTAGAGGGGGACAGGGTAGGAGTAACGAGCAGTACTTC,CSARGGQGRSNEQYF
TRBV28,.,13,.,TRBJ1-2,TGTGCCAGCAGTTTGGGCCGAAGGTATGGCTACACCTTC,CASSLGRRYGYTF
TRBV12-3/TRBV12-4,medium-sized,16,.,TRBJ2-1,TGTGCCAGCAGCCGACTTCAGGGGGGCTCCTACAATGAGCAGTTCTTC,CASSRLQGGSYNEQFF
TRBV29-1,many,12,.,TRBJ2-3,TGCAGCGTTCTACAGAGGGGCGATACGCAGTATTTT,CSVLQRGDTQYF
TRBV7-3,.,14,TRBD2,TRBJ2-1,TGTGCCAGCAGCTCCCCCGGGGGGGCGAACATTCAGTTCTTC,CASSSPGGANIQFF
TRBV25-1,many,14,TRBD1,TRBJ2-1,TGTGCCAGCAGACAGGGGGCGTTGTCAGTGAGACAGTTCTTC,CASRQGALSVRQFF
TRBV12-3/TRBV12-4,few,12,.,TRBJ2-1,TGTGCCAGCAGTTCCCGGTATGCTGAGCAGTTCTTC,CASSSRYAEQFF
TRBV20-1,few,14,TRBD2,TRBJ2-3,TGCAGTGCTAGTGGTAGCGGGAGCGCGGAAACGCAGTATTTT,CSASGSGSAETQYF